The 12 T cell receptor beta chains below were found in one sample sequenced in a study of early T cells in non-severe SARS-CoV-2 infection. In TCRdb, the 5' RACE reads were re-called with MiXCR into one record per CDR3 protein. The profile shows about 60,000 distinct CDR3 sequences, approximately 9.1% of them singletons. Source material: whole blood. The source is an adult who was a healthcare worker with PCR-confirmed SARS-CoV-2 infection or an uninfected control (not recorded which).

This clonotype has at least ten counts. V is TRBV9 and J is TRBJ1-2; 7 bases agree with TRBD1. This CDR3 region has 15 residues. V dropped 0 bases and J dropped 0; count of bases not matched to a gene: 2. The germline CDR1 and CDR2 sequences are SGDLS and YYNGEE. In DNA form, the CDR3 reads TGTGCCAGCAGCGTAGCCAGGGGGGCTAACTATGGCTACACCTTC. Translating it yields CASSVARGANYGYTF.

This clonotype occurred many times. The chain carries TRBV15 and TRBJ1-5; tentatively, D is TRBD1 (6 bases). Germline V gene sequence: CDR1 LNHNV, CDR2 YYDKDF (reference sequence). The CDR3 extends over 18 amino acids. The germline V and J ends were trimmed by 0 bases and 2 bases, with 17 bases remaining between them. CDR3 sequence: CATSRESNTGSGNQPQHF. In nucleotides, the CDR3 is TGTGCCACCAGCAGAGAGTCCAACACAGGGAGCGGCAATCAGCCCCAGCATTTT.

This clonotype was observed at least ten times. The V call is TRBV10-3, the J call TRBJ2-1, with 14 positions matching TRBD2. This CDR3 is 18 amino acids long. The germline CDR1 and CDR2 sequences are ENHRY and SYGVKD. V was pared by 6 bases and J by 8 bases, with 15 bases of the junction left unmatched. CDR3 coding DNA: TGTGCCATCAGCGCGGGACTAGCGGGAGAGGGGTTAATGGATGAGCAGTTCTTC. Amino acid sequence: CAISAGLAGEGLMDEQFF.

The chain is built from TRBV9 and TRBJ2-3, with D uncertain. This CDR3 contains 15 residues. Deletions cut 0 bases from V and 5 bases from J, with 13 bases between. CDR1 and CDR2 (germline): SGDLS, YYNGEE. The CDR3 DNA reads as TGTGCCAGCAGCGTAGCTTTGGTAGCCGGAGATACGCAGTATTTT. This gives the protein CASSVALVAGDTQYF.

This CDR3 is CSARPGQGPFYSYEQYF. In nucleotides, the CDR3 is TGCAGTGCTAGACCTGGACAGGGGCCCTTTTACTCCTACGAGCAGTACTTC. This chain links TRBV20-1 with TRBJ2-7; 9 bases agree with TRBD1. Germline lookup yields CDR1 DFQATT and CDR2 SNEGSKA (reference sequence). CDR3 length: 17 residues. Losses at the gene ends were 2 bases for V and 0 bases for J; bases not matched to a gene: 11.

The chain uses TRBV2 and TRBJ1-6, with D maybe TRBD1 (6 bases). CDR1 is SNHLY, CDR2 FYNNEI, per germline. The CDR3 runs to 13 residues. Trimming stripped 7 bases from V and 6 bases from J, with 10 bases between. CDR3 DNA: TGTGCCAGCAAAGGGGGAGGTAATTCACCCCTCCACTTT. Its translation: CASKGGGNSPLHF.

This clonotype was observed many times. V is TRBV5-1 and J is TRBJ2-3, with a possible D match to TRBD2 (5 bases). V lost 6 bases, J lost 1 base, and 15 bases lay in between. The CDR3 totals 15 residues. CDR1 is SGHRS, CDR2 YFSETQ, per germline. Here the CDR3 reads CASMDTAGGTDTQYF. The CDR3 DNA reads TGCGCCAGCATGGATACAGCCGGGGGCACAGATACGCAGTATTTT.

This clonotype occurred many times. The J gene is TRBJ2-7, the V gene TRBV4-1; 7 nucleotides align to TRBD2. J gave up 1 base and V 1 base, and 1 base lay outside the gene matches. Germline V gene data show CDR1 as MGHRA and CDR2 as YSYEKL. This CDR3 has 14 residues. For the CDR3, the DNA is TGCGCCAGCAGCCAAGGACTAGCTTCCTACGAGCAGTACTTC. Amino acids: CASSQGLASYEQYF.

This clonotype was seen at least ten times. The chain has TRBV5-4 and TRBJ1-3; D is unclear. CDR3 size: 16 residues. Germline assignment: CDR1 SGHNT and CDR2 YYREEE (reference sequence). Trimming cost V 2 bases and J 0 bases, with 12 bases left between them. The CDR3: CASSLYPGTSGNTIYF. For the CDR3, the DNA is TGTGCCAGCAGCTTATATCCGGGAACCTCTGGAAACACCATATATTTT.

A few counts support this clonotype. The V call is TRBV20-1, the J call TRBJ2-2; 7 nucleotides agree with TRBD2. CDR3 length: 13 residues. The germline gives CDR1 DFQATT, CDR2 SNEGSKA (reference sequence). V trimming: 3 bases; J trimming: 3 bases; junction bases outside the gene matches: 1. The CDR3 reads CSASGRYTGELFF. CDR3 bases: TGCAGTGCTAGCGGGAGGTACACCGGGGAGCTGTTTTTT.

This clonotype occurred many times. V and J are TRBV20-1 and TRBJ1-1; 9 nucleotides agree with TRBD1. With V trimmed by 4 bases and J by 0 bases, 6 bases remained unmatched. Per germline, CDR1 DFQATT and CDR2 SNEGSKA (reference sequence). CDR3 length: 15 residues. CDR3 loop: CSATGQGSMNTEAFF. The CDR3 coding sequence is TGCAGTGCTACGGGACAGGGATCCATGAACACTGAAGCTTTCTTT.

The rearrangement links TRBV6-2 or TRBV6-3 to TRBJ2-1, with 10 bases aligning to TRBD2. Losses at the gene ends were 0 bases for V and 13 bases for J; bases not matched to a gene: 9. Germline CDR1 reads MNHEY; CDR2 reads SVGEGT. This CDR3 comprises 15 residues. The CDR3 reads CASSYSASGSSRQFF. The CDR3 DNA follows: TGTGCCAGCAGTTACTCGGCTAGCGGGAGTAGCAGACAGTTCTTC.